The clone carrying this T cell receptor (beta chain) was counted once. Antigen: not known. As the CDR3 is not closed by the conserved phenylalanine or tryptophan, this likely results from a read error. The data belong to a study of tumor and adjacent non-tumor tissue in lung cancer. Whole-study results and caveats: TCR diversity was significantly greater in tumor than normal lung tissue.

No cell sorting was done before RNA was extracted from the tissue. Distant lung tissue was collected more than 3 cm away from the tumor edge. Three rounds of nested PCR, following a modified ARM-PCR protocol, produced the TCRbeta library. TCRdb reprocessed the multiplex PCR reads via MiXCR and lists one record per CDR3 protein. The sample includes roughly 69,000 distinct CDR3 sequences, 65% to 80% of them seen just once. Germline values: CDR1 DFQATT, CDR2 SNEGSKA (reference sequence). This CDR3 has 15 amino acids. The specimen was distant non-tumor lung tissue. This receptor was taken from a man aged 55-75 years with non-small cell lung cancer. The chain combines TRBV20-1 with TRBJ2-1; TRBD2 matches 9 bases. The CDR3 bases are TGCAGTGCTATGGTTAGCGGGAGTGGCTACAATGGGCAGTTCCTC. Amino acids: CSAMVSGSGYNGQFL.